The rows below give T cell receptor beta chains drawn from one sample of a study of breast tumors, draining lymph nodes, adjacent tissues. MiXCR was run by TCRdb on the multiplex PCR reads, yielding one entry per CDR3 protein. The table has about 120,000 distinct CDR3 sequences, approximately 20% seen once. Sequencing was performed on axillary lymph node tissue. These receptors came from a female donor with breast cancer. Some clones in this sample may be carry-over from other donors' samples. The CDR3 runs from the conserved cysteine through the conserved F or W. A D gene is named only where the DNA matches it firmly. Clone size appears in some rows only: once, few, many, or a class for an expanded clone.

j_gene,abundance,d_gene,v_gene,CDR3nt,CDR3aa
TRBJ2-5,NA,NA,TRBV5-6,TGTGCCAGCAGCTTCTCTTATCTCGGTATAGAAGAGACCCAGTACTTC,CASSFSYLGIEETQYF
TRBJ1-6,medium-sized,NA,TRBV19,TGTGCCAGTAGTATAGCCCAGGGGAATTCACCCCTCCACTTT,CASSIAQGNSPLHF
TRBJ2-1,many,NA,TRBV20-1,TGCAGTGCTCCTCACGGCGGCTCTAGCGAGGGGAGCTCCTACAATGAGCAGTTCTTC,CSAPHGGSSEGSSYNEQFF
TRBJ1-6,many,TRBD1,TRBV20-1,TGCAGTGCTACTCAGACAGGGAAGGGTAGCGGGTCCCTCCACTTT,CSATQTGKGSGSLHF
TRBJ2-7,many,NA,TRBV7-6,TGTGCCAGCAGCTTACGCCCGGGGCAGGGGAGCGACGAGCAGTACTTC,CASSLRPGQGSDEQYF
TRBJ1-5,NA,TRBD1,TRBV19,TGTGCCAGTAGTTCTCCCCCCGACAGGGGCAATCAGCCCCAGCATTTT,CASSSPPDRGNQPQHF
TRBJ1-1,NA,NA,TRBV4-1,TGCGCCAGCAGCAACACAGGCCTTGGGTCGGCTTTCTTT,CASSNTGLGSAFF
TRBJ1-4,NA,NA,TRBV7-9,TGTGCCAGCAGCTCAAGTGCCGAGGGAACTAATGAAAAACTGTTTTTT,CASSSSAEGTNEKLFF
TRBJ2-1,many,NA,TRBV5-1,TGCGCCAGCAGACACCACAGGGAGGGTATCTACAATGAGCAGTTCTTC,CASRHHREGIYNEQFF
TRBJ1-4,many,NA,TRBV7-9,TGTGCCAGCAGCTTAGCAGGGGTCAATGAAAAACTGTTTTTT,CASSLAGVNEKLFF